The following is a T cell receptor beta chain sequence with its context. An end of the junction does not agree with germline; a read error may underlie this. This specimen belongs to a study of blood T cell repertoires in COVID-19. Data came from immunoSEQ multiplex PCR; TCRdb stores just in-frame clones and leaves some out. This table has some 150,000 clones, roughly 84% appearing once. Germline V lookup: CDR1 MNHEY, CDR2 SVGAGI. This CDR3 has 11 amino acids. The receptor comes from a woman in her forties or fifties who had been exposed to COVID-19. V is TRBV6-5 and J is TRBJ1-1; D is possibly TRBD1 (5 bases). Sequencing input: PBMCs or T cells enriched from blood (not recorded which). CDR3 nucleotides: TGCCTCAGTCGGGGGTTTACTGAAGCTTTCTTT. This encodes CLSRGFTEAFF.